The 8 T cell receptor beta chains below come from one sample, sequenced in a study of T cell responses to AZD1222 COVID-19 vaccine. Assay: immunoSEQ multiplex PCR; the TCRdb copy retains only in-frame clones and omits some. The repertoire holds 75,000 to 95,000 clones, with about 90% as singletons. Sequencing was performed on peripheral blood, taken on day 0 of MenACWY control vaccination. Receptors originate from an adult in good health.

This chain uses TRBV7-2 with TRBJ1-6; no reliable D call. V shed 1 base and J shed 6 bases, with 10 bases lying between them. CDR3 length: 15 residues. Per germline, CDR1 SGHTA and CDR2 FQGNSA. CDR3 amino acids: CASSLVAGINSPLHF. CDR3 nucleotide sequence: TGTGCCAGCAGCTTAGTAGCCGGCATTAATTCACCCCTCCACTTT.

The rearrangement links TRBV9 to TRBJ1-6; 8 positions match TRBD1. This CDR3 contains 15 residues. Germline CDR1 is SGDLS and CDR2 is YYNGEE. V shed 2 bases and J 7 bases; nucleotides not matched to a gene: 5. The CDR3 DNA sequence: TGTGCCAGCAGCGTTCCGGACAGGGAGAATTCACCCCTCCACTTT. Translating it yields CASSVPDRENSPLHF.

The CDR3 nucleotides read TGTGCCAGCAGCGTACAGGGTGAAAAACTGTTTTTT. Its protein product is CASSVQGEKLFF. V usage is TRBV28 and J usage is TRBJ1-4; D is possibly TRBD1 (6 bases). The CDR3 is 12 residues long. V shed 6 bases and J shed 7 bases, with 9 bases lying between them. CDR1 is MDHEN, CDR2 SYDVKM, per germline.

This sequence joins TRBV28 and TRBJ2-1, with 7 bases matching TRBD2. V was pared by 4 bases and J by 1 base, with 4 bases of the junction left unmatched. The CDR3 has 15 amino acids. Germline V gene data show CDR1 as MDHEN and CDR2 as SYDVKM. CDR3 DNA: TGTGCCAGCAGTTCGCGGGGGAGGTCCTACAATGAGCAGTTCTTC. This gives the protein CASSSRGRSYNEQFF.

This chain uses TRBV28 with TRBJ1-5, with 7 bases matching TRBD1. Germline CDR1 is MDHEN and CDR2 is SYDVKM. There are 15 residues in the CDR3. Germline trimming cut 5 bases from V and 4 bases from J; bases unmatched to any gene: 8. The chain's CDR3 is CASSPRTGMNQPQHF. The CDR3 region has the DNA TGTGCCAGCAGTCCCCGGACAGGTATGAATCAGCCCCAGCATTTT.

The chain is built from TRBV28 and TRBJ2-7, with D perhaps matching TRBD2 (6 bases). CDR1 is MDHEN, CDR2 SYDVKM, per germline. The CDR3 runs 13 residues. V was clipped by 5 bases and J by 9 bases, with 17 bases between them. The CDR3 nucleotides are TGTGCCAGCAGTCCCGGGACCCTCGGGGGGCAGTACTTC. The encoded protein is CASSPGTLGGQYF.

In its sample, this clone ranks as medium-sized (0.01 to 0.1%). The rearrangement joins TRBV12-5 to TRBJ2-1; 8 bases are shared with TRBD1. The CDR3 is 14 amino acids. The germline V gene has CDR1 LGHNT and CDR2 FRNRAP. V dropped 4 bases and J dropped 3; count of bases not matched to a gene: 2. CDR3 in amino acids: CASGYGTGYNEQFF. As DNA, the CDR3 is TGTGCTAGTGGTTACGGGACAGGCTACAATGAGCAGTTCTTC.

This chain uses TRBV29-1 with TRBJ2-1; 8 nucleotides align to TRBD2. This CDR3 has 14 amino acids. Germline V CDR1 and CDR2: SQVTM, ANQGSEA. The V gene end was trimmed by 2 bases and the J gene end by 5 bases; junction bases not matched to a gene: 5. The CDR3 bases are TGCAGCGTTGAACCGGGACTAGGACACAATGAGCAGTTCTTC. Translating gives CSVEPGLGHNEQFF.